What follows is one T cell receptor (beta chain) and its context. The CDR3 is made up of 13 amino acids. Looked up from germline, CDR1 is LGHNA and CDR2 is YNFKEQ. V was trimmed by 3 bases and J by 6 bases, leaving 12 bases between them. Collection of lesional scalp punch biopsies and peripheral blood was performed in alopecia areata patients. After isolation, RNA underwent reverse transcription to generate cDNA as the sequencing template. Only in-frame clones appear in the TCRdb table, and some are missing; sequencing was by immunoSEQ multiplex PCR. The sample yields more than 95,000 clones, less than 50% seen once. This sample is drawn from a study of CD8+ T cells in alopecia areata.

The sample consisted of NKG2D-low CD8+ T cells sorted from blood. The TCR was taken from a human donor with alopecia areata. V is TRBV4-2 and J is TRBJ2-7; tentative D call: TRBD2 (5 bases). The CDR3 spells CASSHAASGEQYF. CDR3 nucleotide sequence: TGTGCCAGCAGCCACGCTGCGAGCGGCGAGCAGTACTTC.